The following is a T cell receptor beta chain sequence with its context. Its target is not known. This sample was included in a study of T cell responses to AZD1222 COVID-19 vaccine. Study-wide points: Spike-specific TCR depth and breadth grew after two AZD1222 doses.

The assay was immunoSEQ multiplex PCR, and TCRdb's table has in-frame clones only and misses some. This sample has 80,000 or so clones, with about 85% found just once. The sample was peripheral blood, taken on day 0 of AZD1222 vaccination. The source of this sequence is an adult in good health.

Here the CDR3 DNA reads TGTGCCAGCAGGCACGAAAGGGCGAGGCCCCAGCATTTT. Translated, it gives CASRHERARPQHF. This rearrangement joins TRBV6-5 to TRBJ1-5, with D hard to call. Trimming took 6 bases from V and 9 from J, leaving 15 bases between them. The CDR3 extends over 13 amino acids. Germline CDR1 is MNHEY and CDR2 is SVGAGI.